This T cell receptor (beta chain) emerged from a study of T cells in Graves' hyperthyroidism and ophthalmopathy. CDR3 length: 13 amino acids. The V end was cut by 6 bases, the J end by 4 bases, with 10 bases between. The germline gives CDR1 MDHEN, CDR2 SYDVKM. Researchers amplified the TCR beta CDR3 regions from RNA transcripts. The primer set for the first-round RT-PCR of the TCR CDR3 was HTBI. Via MiXCR, TCRdb re-called the multiplex PCR reads, giving one row per CDR3 protein. The sample records hundreds of thousands of distinct CDR3 sequences, about 14% being singletons. This sequence joins TRBV28 and TRBJ2-1; D unclear. The TCR comes from a woman between 18 and 29 years old with Graves' hyperthyroidism. Sample: blood. The CDR3 DNA is TGTGCCAGCAGGCTAAGCCGTTACAATGAGCAGTTCTTC. It codes for CASRLSRYNEQFF. Full variable domain (rest looked up from reference TRBV28 and TRBJ2-1): DVKVTQSSRYLVKRTGEKVFLECVQDMDHENMFWYRQDPGLGLRLIYFSYDVKMKEKGDIPEGYSVSREKKERFSLILESASTNQTSMYLCASRLSRYNEQFFGPGTRLTVL.